This record covers a single T cell receptor beta chain. Its cognate antigen is unknown. A read error is possible here, since a much larger clone lies one base away. Assembly of TCR beta libraries relied on iRepertoire HTBI primers together with Arm-PCR of CDR3 regions. TCRdb fed the multiplex PCR reads into MiXCR, producing one record per CDR3 protein. The repertoire includes 500,000 to 800,000 distinct CDR3 sequences, about 32% of them detected once, and roughly 41% sits in the top ten. Described time point: persistent/refractory GD, antithyroid drugs over 5 years with positive TRAb. The TCR library was made from RNA that had been extracted from PBMCs in TRIzol. Per American Thyroid Association guidelines, Graves' disease was diagnosed. Patients of an endocrinology department in Xi'an, China, were included. This sample stems from a study of regulatory T cells in long-lasting Graves disease. About the research overall: Patients met the persistent Graves' disease definition after over 5 years of antithyroid drugs with positive TSH receptor antibodies.

Whole-study results and caveats: New patients shared about 880 public clonotypes, fewer than the 2,500 to 3,500 shared by persistent patients.

From germline, CDR1 is MDHEN and CDR2 SYDVKM. The CDR3 has 17 residues. This clonotype was sampled from a female donor with Graves disease. Sequenced here: peripheral blood mononuclear cells (PBMCs), sampled when the disease was refractory, from a patient treated with antithyroid drugs. V and J are TRBV28 and TRBJ1-2; 10 nucleotides match TRBD1. Here the CDR3 reads CAGSSEGTGVLGYGYTF. The CDR3, as DNA: TGTGCCGGCAGTTCCGAGGGGACAGGGGTTTTGGGCTATGGCTACACCTTC.